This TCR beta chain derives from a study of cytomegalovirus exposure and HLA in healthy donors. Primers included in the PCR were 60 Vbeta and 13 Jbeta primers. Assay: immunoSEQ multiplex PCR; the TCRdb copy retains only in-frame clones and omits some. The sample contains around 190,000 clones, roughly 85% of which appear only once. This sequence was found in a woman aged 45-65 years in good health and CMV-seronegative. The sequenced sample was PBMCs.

The CDR3 loop reads CASSQTPGQSYEQYF. The CDR3 region has the DNA TGTGCCAGCAGCCAAACTCCGGGACAGTCCTACGAGCAGTACTTC. The chain employs TRBV5-4 and TRBJ2-7; 7 nucleotides line up with TRBD1. The CDR3 runs to 15 residues. Germline trimming cut 4 bases from V and 1 base from J; bases unmatched to any gene: 8. Germline V gene data show CDR1 as SGHNT and CDR2 as YYREEE (reference sequence). The entire variable domain, with the rest obtained from reference TRBV5-4 and TRBJ2-7, is as follows: ETGVTQSPTHLIKTRGQQVTLRCSSQSGHNTVSWYQQALGQGPQFIFQYYREEENGRGNFPPRFSGLQFPNYSSELNVNALELDDSALYLCASSQTPGQSYEQYFGPGTRLTVT.